The 3 T cell receptor beta chains presented below share a single source sample, sequenced in a study of T cell responses to AZD1222 COVID-19 vaccine. Clones were read by immunoSEQ multiplex PCR, and TCRdb kept only the in-frame ones, dropping some. This table holds 150,000 to 190,000 clones, about nine tenths found once. Material: peripheral blood, obtained on day 0 of AZD1222 vaccination. Receptors were obtained from an adult in good health.

On this clone: Other DNA sequences in the same sample also yield this CDR3. The V and J genes are TRBV5-4 and TRBJ1-6; D might be TRBD1 (5 bases). CDR3 length equals 14 residues. Germline CDR1 and CDR2: SGHNT and YYREEE (reference sequence). Trimming pared 3 bases from V and 5 bases from J, leaving 9 bases between. The CDR3 sequence is CASSSDRNNSPLHF. CDR3 in DNA: TGTGCCAGCAGCTCCGACAGAAATAATTCACCCCTCCACTTT. Full variable domain (rest looked up from reference TRBV5-4 and TRBJ1-6): ETGVTQSPTHLIKTRGQQVTLRCSSQSGHNTVSWYQQALGQGPQFIFQYYREEENGRGNFPPRFSGLQFPNYSSELNVNALELDDSALYLCASSSDRNNSPLHFGNGTRLTVT.

V usage is TRBV28 and J usage is TRBJ1-6, with D unclear. V shed 3 bases and J shed 13 bases, with 16 bases lying between them. The CDR3 sequence is 14 residues long. The germline V gene has CDR1 MDHEN and CDR2 SYDVKM. The CDR3 DNA follows: TGTGCCAGCAGTTTCGGGTATCGGCTGTTCCCCCTCCACTTT. Protein sequence: CASSFGYRLFPLHF.

The V gene is TRBV5-1, the J gene TRBJ2-1; D unresolved. V was pared by 1 base and J by 0 bases, with 8 bases between. This CDR3 has 15 residues. Germline loops: CDR1 SGHRS, CDR2 YFSETQ. The CDR3 nucleotides read TGCGCCAGCAGCTTGACGTACAGCTCCTACAATGAGCAGTTCTTC. Amino acid sequence: CASSLTYSSYNEQFF.